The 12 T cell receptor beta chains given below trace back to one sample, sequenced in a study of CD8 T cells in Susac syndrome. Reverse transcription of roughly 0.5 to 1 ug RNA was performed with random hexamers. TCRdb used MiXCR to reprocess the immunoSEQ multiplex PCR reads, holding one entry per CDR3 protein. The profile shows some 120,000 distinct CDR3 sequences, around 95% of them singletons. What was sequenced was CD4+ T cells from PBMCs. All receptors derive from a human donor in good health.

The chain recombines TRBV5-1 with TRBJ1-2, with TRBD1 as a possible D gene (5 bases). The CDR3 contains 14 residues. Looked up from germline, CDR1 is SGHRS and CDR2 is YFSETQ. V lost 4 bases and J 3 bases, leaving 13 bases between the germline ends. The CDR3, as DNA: TGCGCCAGCAGCGAGGGCGGGGCAGACTATGGCTACACCTTC. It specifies CASSEGGADYGYTF.

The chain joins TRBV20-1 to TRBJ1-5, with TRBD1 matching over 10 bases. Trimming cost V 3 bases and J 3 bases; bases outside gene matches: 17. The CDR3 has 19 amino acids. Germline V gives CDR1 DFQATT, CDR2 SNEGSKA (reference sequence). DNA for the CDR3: TGCAGTGCTAGGGATAAAGAGGGGACAGGGGTTTATGACAATCAGCCCCAGCATTTT. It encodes CSARDKEGTGVYDNQPQHF.

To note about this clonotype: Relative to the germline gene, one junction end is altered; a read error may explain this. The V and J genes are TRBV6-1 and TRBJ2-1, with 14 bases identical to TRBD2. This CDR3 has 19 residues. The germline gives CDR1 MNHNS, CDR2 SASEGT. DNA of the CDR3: TGTGCCAGCAGCCTGACCCCACGACTAGCGGGAGGGACCTACAGTGAGCAGTTCTTC. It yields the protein CASSLTPRLAGGTYSEQFF.

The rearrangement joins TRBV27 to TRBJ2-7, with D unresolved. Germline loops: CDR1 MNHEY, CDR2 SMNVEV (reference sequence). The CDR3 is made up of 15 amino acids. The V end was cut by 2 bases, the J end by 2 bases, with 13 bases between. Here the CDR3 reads CASSLLGGPTYEQYF. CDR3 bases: TGTGCCAGCAGTTTACTCGGCGGCCCCACCTACGAGCAGTACTTC.

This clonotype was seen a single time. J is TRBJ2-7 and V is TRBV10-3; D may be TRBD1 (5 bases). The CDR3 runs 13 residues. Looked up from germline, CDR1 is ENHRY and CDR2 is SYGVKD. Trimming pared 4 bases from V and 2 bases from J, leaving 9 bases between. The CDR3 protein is CAISATGTYEQYF. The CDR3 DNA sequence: TGTGCCATCAGTGCCACAGGTACCTACGAGCAGTACTTC.

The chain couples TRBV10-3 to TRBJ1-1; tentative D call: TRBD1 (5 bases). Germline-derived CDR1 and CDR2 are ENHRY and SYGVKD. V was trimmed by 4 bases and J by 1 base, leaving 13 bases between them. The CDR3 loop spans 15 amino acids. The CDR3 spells CAISVHGGRNTEAFF. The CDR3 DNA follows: TGTGCCATCAGTGTCCATGGGGGTCGGAACACTGAAGCTTTCTTT.

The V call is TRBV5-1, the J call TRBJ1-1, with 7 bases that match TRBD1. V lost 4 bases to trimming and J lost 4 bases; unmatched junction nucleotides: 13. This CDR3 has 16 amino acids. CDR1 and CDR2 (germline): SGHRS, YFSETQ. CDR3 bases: TGCGCCAGCAGCCGGGGGGGGTACACAGGGGTCACTGAAGCTTTCTTT. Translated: CASSRGGYTGVTEAFF.

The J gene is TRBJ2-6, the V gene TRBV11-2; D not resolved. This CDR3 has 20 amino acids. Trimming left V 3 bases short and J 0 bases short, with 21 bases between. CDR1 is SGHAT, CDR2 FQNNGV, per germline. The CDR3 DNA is TGTGCCAGCAGCTTGGTTCTGGGTCGGGTAACCACCTCTGGGGCCAACGTCCTGACTTTC. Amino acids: CASSLVLGRVTTSGANVLTF.

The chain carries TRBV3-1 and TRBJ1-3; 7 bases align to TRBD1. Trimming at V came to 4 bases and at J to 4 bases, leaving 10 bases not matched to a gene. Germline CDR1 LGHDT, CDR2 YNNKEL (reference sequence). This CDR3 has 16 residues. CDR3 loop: CASSPWEGASGNTIYF. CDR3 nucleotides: TGTGCCAGCAGCCCCTGGGAGGGGGCGTCGGGAAACACCATATATTTT.

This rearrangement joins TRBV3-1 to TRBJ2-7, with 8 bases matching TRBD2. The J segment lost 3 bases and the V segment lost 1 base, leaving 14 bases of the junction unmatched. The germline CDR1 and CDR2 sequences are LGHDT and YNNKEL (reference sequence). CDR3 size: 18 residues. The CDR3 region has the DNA TGTGCCAGCAGCCAAGTCCGGGGGGTAGCGGGACTGGTCTACGAGCAGTACTTC. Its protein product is CASSQVRGVAGLVYEQYF.

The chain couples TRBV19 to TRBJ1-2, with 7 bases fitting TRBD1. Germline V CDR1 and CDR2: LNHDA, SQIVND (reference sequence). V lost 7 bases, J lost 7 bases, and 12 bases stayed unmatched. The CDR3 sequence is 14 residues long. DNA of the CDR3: TGTGCCAGTACCATGTCGGGACAGCGAACTGGCTACACCTTC. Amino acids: CASTMSGQRTGYTF.

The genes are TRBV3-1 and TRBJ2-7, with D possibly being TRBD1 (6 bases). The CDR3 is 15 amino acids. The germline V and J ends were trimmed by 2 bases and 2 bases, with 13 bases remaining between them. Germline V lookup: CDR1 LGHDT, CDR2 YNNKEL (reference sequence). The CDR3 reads CASSQYRDTTYEQYF. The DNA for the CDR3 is TGTGCCAGCAGCCAATATCGGGACACAACCTACGAGCAGTACTTC.